Presented here are 15 T cell receptor beta chains from one specimen sequenced in a study of graft-versus-host responses after intestinal transplantation. Assay used: immunoSEQ multiplex PCR; TCRdb lists only in-frame clones, some missing. The profile shows under 95,000 clones, around 89% of them singletons. Their antigens are not known. The sample was unstimulated CD4+ T cells sorted from spleen or lymph node cells, taken before transplant. These receptors were obtained from a human donor who was the organ donor for an intestinal transplant.

This rearrangement joins TRBV7-3 to TRBJ1-3; 8 nucleotides align to TRBD1. Trimming at V came to 4 bases and at J to 7 bases, leaving 3 bases not matched to a gene. This CDR3 has 13 amino acids. CDR1 is SGHTA, CDR2 FQGTGA, per germline. The CDR3 coding sequence is TGTGCCAGCAGCTCGGACAGGGAGAACACCATATATTTT. Residues: CASSSDRENTIYF.

The V call is TRBV30, the J call TRBJ2-7, with a weak D call TRBD1 (6 bases). Germline V CDR1 and CDR2: GTSNPN, SVGIG (reference sequence). V was pared by 8 bases and J by 2 bases, with 16 bases between. The CDR3 totals 13 residues. CDR3 sequence: CARSDSSPYEQYF. As DNA, the CDR3 is TGTGCCCGCTCGGACAGTTCACCCTACGAGCAGTACTTC.

J is TRBJ2-3 and V is TRBV5-1; the match to TRBD2 covers 9 bases. CDR3 length: 18 amino acids. The V and J ends lost 3 bases and 3 bases, in that order; junction bases with no gene match: 14. The germline V gene encodes CDR1 SGHRS and CDR2 YFSETQ. The CDR3: CASSWGGLSGGTTDTQYF. CDR3 sequence (DNA): TGCGCCAGCAGCTGGGGTGGGCTGAGCGGGGGGACGACAGATACGCAGTATTTT.

The gene calls are TRBV27 and TRBJ2-5; 7 bases are shared with TRBD2. CDR3 length: 16 residues. The J segment lost 0 bases and the V segment lost 6 bases, leaving 10 bases of the junction unmatched. Germline V gene sequence: CDR1 MNHEY, CDR2 SMNVEV (reference sequence). CDR3 nucleotide sequence: TGTGCCAGCAGGCGCCGGGGGGTGGAGTACCAAGAGACCCAGTACTTC. Residues: CASRRRGVEYQETQYF.

For the CDR3, the DNA is TGTGCCAGCAGCCAGGGGTCGACTAGCGGGAGTAAAAGGAACGAGCAGTACTTC. Amino acids: CASSQGSTSGSKRNEQYF. This chain links TRBV4-2 with TRBJ2-7; 12 bases match TRBD2. CDR3 length equals 18 residues. Germline-derived CDR1 and CDR2 are LGHNA and YNFKEQ. V lost 3 bases and J lost 5; bases outside the gene matches: 14.

The chain combines TRBV2 with TRBJ1-4, with TRBD1 identical over 8 bases. From germline, CDR1 is SNHLY and CDR2 FYNNEI. This CDR3 has 16 amino acids. V dropped 5 bases and J dropped 7; count of bases not matched to a gene: 12. The CDR3 reads CASSRDRRWLGEKLFF. The CDR3 DNA sequence: TGTGCCAGCAGTAGGGACAGGAGGTGGCTCGGTGAAAAACTGTTTTTT.

The chain couples TRBV2 to TRBJ2-3; D unclear. This CDR3 has 12 residues. Germline V gene sequence: CDR1 SNHLY, CDR2 FYNNEI. Between the trimmed V and J ends, which lost 8 bases and 5 bases, there was a span of 11 bases. This chain's CDR3 is CASWAGEDTQYF. The CDR3 region has the DNA TGTGCCAGCTGGGCTGGCGAAGATACGCAGTATTTT. The full variable domain, with the rest looked up from reference TRBV2 and TRBJ2-3, is EPEVTQTPSHQVTQMGQEVILRCVPISNHLYFYWYRQILGQKVEFLVSFYNNEISEKSEIFDDQFSVERPDGSNFTLKIRSTKLEDSAMYFCASWAGEDTQYFGPGTRLTVL.

This chain uses TRBV7-9 with TRBJ2-5; perhaps TRBD2 as D (6 bases). V lost 5 bases and J 7 bases, leaving 29 bases between the germline ends. Per the germline V gene, CDR1 is SEHNR and CDR2 is FQNEAQ (reference sequence). The CDR3 is 18 amino acids. CDR3 coding DNA: TGTGCCAGCAGCCCCCGTTCGGGAGACCCGACTCTTTTGTCGACCCAGTACTTC. This gives the protein CASSPRSGDPTLLSTQYF.

V is TRBV27 and J is TRBJ1-5; no firm D call. Between the trimmed V and J ends, which lost 5 bases and 4 bases, there was a span of 12 bases. Germline V gene lookup returns CDR1 MNHEY and CDR2 SMNVEV (reference sequence). The length of the CDR3 is 14 residues. Here the CDR3 DNA reads TGTGCCAGCAGTCCATACAGAGAAAATCAGCCCCAGCATTTT. Residues: CASSPYRENQPQHF.

This chain joins TRBV11-2 and TRBJ2-6, with a possible D match to TRBD1 (6 bases). CDR3 length: 18 residues. Germline V gives CDR1 SGHAT, CDR2 FQNNGV. Trimming removed 6 bases at V and 0 bases at J, with 18 bases between. In DNA form, the CDR3 reads TGTGCCAGCAGTCGGACAGCTCTTAACCCCTCTGGGGCCAACGTCCTGACTTTC. Encoded protein: CASSRTALNPSGANVLTF.

In this sample, this clone turned up once. This CDR3 is CASSRDRGGYTF. CDR3 nucleotides: TGTGCCAGCAGTCGGGACAGGGGTGGCTACACCTTC. V gene TRBV11-3 combines with J gene TRBJ1-2; 10 bases are a match to TRBD1. V lost 6 bases to trimming and J lost 7 bases; unmatched junction nucleotides: 2. The CDR3 is made up of 12 amino acids. Germline V gene data show CDR1 as SGHNT and CDR2 as YENEEA.

This clone has only one observation. The chain combines TRBV19 with TRBJ2-1; D possibly corresponds to TRBD2 (7 bases). CDR1 is LNHDA and CDR2 is SQIVND in the germline V gene (reference sequence). The CDR3 contains 13 residues. Trimming shortened V by 9 bases and J by 8 bases, and 17 bases separated the two germline ends. CDR3 amino acids: CASSPWGGYEQFF. The CDR3 region has the DNA TGTGCCAGCTCCCCGTGGGGGGGCTATGAGCAGTTCTTC.

The V gene is TRBV6-5, the J gene TRBJ2-3, with 8 bases identical to TRBD1. The V gene's germline CDR1 is MNHEY and CDR2 SVGAGI. Germline trimming cut 6 bases from V and 5 bases from J; bases unmatched to any gene: 4. This CDR3 comprises 13 residues. In DNA, the CDR3 is TGTGCCAGCAGAAGCAGGGGGCGAGATACGCAGTATTTT. Protein product: CASRSRGRDTQYF.

The V and J genes are TRBV30 and TRBJ1-6; D is unclear. The CDR3 spans 15 residues. Trimming pared 4 bases from V and 4 bases from J, leaving 14 bases between. CDR1 and CDR2 from the germline V gene are GTSNPN and SVGIG (reference sequence). The CDR3, as DNA: TGTGCCTGGATGGCCGGACTGATTTATAATTCACCCCTCCACTTT. Translated, it gives CAWMAGLIYNSPLHF.

J is TRBJ2-3 and V is TRBV7-2; 9 bases agree with TRBD2. This CDR3 contains 16 residues. The germline gives CDR1 SGHTA, CDR2 FQGNSA. V was pared by 5 bases and J by 4 bases, with 10 bases of the junction left unmatched. CDR3 protein: CASSPLAGTRSDTQYF. CDR3 nucleotide sequence: TGTGCCAGCAGCCCCCTAGCGGGAACGAGGTCAGATACGCAGTATTTT.